This T cell receptor (beta chain) was retrieved from a study of regulatory T cells in long-lasting Graves disease. As for the study in general: Graves' disease counted as persistent after over 5 years of antithyroid drugs with positive TSH receptor antibodies.

Points from the study as a whole: The study found TRBV28, TRBJ1-2 and TRBJ2-5 favored in persistent disease.

Note on this clonotype: Its target is not known.

Germline CDR1 reads SEHNR; CDR2 reads FQNEAQ (reference sequence). This CDR3 has 15 residues. V dropped 1 base and J dropped 2 bases, with 12 bases sitting between them. Documented time point: persistent/refractory GD, antithyroid drugs over 5 years with positive TRAb. PBMCs were the source of the RNA used for TCR sequencing. The authors built TCR beta libraries using iRepertoire HTBI primers and Arm-PCR of CDR3 regions. TCRdb redid the calling of the multiplex PCR reads with MiXCR, one entry per CDR3 protein. The sample has some 370,000 distinct CDR3 sequences, about a fifth seen once. The chain uses TRBV7-9 and TRBJ2-7; D possibly corresponds to TRBD2 (6 bases). The clonotype originates from a female donor with Graves disease. The source was peripheral blood mononuclear cells (PBMCs), collected when the disease was refractory, from a patient treated with antithyroid drugs. The CDR3 here is CASSLDASATYEQYF. CDR3 DNA sequence: TGTGCCAGCAGCTTAGACGCTAGCGCCACCTACGAGCAGTACTTC. The entire variable domain, with the rest obtained from reference TRBV7-9 and TRBJ2-7, is as follows: DTGVSQNPRHKITKRGQNVTFRCDPISEHNRLYWYRQTLGQGPEFLTYFQNEAQLEKSRLLSDRFSAERPKGSFSTLEIQRTEQGDSAMYLCASSLDASATYEQYFGPGTRLTVT.